This TCR beta chain comes out of a study of OX40 agonist ivuxolimab in advanced cancers. About the study: Patients were given ivuxolimab, an antibody that agonizes OX40 (CD134).

The table came from immunoSEQ multiplex PCR; TCRdb's copy has only in-frame clones and leaves some out. Of some 70,000 clones in the sample, about 90% were seen once. Of note for this clone: Its target is not known.

The study, taken as a whole, reports: Circulating CD4+ and CD8+ T cells showed clonal expansion by week 6 at 0.1 to 3.0 mg/kg.

Blood was sampled at baseline, cycle 4 day 1, and cycle 7 day 1. The TCR sequence derives from an adult with an advanced solid tumor such as melanoma, head and neck, liver or kidney cancer. Sequenced material: CD4+ or CD8+ T cells sorted from blood, taken in a trial of the OX40 agonist ivuxolimab.

The CDR3 DNA sequence: TGCGCCAGCACAATTCAGGGGTTCAATGAGCAGTTCTTC. It codes for CASTIQGFNEQFF. This chain uses TRBV5-1 with TRBJ2-1; the D gene is possibly TRBD1 (6 bases). The germline V gene has CDR1 SGHRS and CDR2 YFSETQ. Deletions cut 6 bases from V and 6 bases from J, with 13 bases between. The CDR3 has 13 amino acids.